This T cell receptor (beta chain) was recorded in a study of radiation and T cells in renal cell carcinoma. Study-level background: Nephrectomy followed 15 Gy stereotactic body radiation by 4 weeks. Study-level points and caveats: No pretreatment tumor biopsies were available for baseline clonotypes.

CDR3 length: 12 amino acids. Trimming left V 0 bases short and J 7 bases short, with 6 bases between. The V gene's germline CDR1 is SGHAT and CDR2 FQDESV (reference sequence). Sequencing was performed with immunoSEQ multiplex PCR; in TCRdb, only in-frame clones are kept and a portion is missing. The table includes 45,000 to 65,000 clones, roughly three quarters detected once. This clone is a singleton in its sample. Its antigen is unidentified. Specified time point: baseline pretreatment blood. Noted treatment: 15 Gy SBRT to primary tumor, nephrectomy 4 weeks later. The J gene is TRBJ1-1, the V gene TRBV11-1; the D gene is possibly TRBD1 (5 bases). This receptor was identified in a man between 60 and 70 years old with renal cell carcinoma. Sequencing used blood, obtained from a patient whose treatment included radiotherapy and nephrectomy. CDR3 sequence reads: CASSLATDEAFF. For the CDR3, the DNA is TGTGCCAGCAGCTTAGCGACAGATGAAGCTTTCTTT.